This T cell receptor beta chain was observed in a study of shared clonotypes between healthy human individuals (dated by TCRdb to the early 2020s). In the study overall: The cohort comprised a couple of women and three men aged 18 to 49 years. For each donor, CD4 naive and CD4 memory were each given three plates, CD8 naive was given two plates, and CD8 memory was given one plate. To estimate repertoire size and how much clonotype sharing occurs between individuals, the study deeply sequenced the blood TCR repertoires of five healthy adults. To increase sequencing depth and limit assay-specific biases, different laboratories used diverse techniques to prepare libraries and sequence TCR repertoires. Leukapheresis yielded between about 0.85 and 10 billion PBMCs per donor. What the research found in general, with its limitations: Sampling was restricted to blood, and TCR repertoires in tissues likely differ from the TCR repertoires found in blood. Estimated clonotype richness was generally larger for naive than for memory subsets. The small number of donors limited the genetic and exposure-history diversity represented. Pairwise subsampling led to the expectation that sequencing depth would affect the degree of clonotype sharing among donors. Clonotypes shared by all four sorted-subset donors showed higher generation probabilities than non-shared clonotypes. Even with the large sequencing depth, rarefaction of the sorted-subset datasets indicated that sequencing was incomplete. When four donors were compared, the shared fraction of clonotypes was roughly 4.8% for naive CD4, 3.5% for naive CD8, more than 2% for memory CD4, and about 0.36% for memory CD8.

The CDR3 measures 14 amino acids from cysteine to phenylalanine. Only the CDR3 part of the read is kept: 42 bases, read in frame from the first base. The germline V gene sets CDR1 to KGHSH and CDR2 to LQKENI. For this chain, trimming is 3 bases at the V end and 0 bases at the J end, and the number of junction bases without a gene match is 1. The donors were healthy, HIV-negative adults with no recently reported acute infections or vaccinations. Every donor was a Caucasian adult living in Nashville, Tennessee, USA. CD4+ T cells were enriched by magnetic negative selection, after which naive cells were positively selected on CD45RA and the negative fraction was taken as the memory subset. After blood collection by leukapheresis, PBMCs were isolated using Ficoll-Histopaque density gradient centrifugation and then cryopreserved in the vapor phase of liquid nitrogen. Purity and quantity of every magnetically sorted T cell population were checked by analytical flow cytometry. Each sorted fraction had its genomic DNA isolated and then quantified by UV absorbance on a Nanodrop 2000c.

This clone was counted a single time. The antigen it binds to is not known. There are no base qualities to consult, and no much larger clone falls within one base. Distinct nucleotide sequences in the sample also encode this CDR3. TCR CDR3 regions were amplified from genomic DNA by multiplex PCR using the deep immunoSEQ assay. Genomic DNA extracted from each cell subset was distributed evenly over all wells of several immunoSEQ 96-well plates, and each plate served as one replicate. Each replicate PCR for sorted subsets received around 0.2 ug genomic DNA, equal to tens of thousands of T cell genomes. Purified libraries were measured with a Qubit 3.0 fluorometer, size-checked on a Bioanalyzer 2100, and measured again with the KAPA Library Quantification kit. Every immunoSEQ 96-well plate was sequenced on a dedicated single-read 150-cycle Illumina NextSeq 550 flow cell. For the original study's pipeline: Because the immunoSEQ output held only junctional sequences and lacked quality scores, the filtering could not match the filtering applied to full-length reads. To assign V/J genes and CDR3, sequences were annotated using PyIR, a Python wrapper for IgBLAST v1.9, with IMGT germline references. Reads were removed for weak V/J assignments (E-value above 1e-6), missing CDR3, stop codons, out-of-frame junctions, or ambiguous translated residues. A V3J clonotype was defined by an identical inferred V gene, J gene, and CDR3 amino acid sequence. Percentage overlap between repertoires was calculated by dividing the number of shared unique clonotypes by the size of the smaller repertoire. Three approaches were used to assess repertoire richness: RTK rarefaction, the Chao1 estimator, and Recon v2.1 estimates of unobserved clonotypes. Generation probabilities were computed with OLGA for all TCRbeta clonotypes obtained by the gDNA method from several donors. The table comes from immuneACCESS by way of TCRdb, which keeps in-frame sequences with V and J called. Part of the clones is missing from these tables; in studies checked, under half for an unresolved V gene and the rest for unknown reasons. The DNA gave D and trimming, while V, J and clone size come from that table. The sample records roughly 530,000 clones, about 96% of which are singletons. Of the sample, about 0.054% falls within the top ten clones.

The TCR comes from a woman aged 25 to 45 in good health. The rearranged segments are TRBV18 and TRBJ2-7, with 8 junctional bases fitting TRBD2. Sequencing was performed on naive CD4+ T cells sorted from blood. Sample cell subset or site, as interpreted from the label and publication: CD45RA+ positively selected. The CDR3 region has the sequence CASSPGGGSYEQYF. The DNA is TGTGCCAGCTCACCCGGGGGGGGCTCCTACGAGCAGTACTTC.